This is a list of T cell receptor beta chains from one sample in a study of cytomegalovirus exposure and HLA in healthy donors. The data were produced by immunoSEQ multiplex PCR, yet TCRdb's version contains in-frame clones alone and is incomplete. The sample lists 150,000 to 200,000 clones, over 70% occurring once. What was sequenced was PBMCs. The receptor source for this set is a woman aged 18-29 years in good health and CMV-seropositive. Each CDR3 is given with its conserved first and last residue.

TRBV13,CASSLGGVVGERSPLHF
TRBV5-1,CASSLWGQGDTQYF
TRBV5-5,CASSVTGNTIYF
TRBV5-4,CASSWTSGGDTQYF
TRBV19,CASIGGNYGYTF
TRBV6-5,CASRGTGRYTEAFF
TRBV7-9,CASSLDEVLPQHF
TRBV29-1,CSVPSSGNEKLFF
TRBV4-1,CASSQGARRGEYEQYF
TRBV4-2,CASSQDRGRGYGYTF
TRBV5-4,CASSLLAGGRSSYNEQFF
TRBV9,CASSARQGEKLFF
TRBV7-9,CASRGKEHGSPNTGELFF
TRBV28,CASSFQGMRGYTF
TRBV12-2,CASRNRGYGYTF
TRBV11-2,CASSLSTGVQETQYF
TRBV10-2,CASSDSVYEQYF
TRBV28,CASRRVRDRVDYGYTF
TRBV28,CASRPRRWDRAGQPQHF
TRBV27,CASSPQYNSPLHF
TRBV4-1,CASSQSQNTGELFF
TRBV19,CASREYSTGGTEAFF
TRBV27,CASSPTATGGYTF